This T cell receptor (beta chain) is drawn from a study of T cells in localized non-small cell lung cancer. Only in-frame clones appear in the TCRdb table, and some are missing; sequencing was by immunoSEQ multiplex PCR. The sample holds some 130,000 clones; around 90% are singletons and the top ten take around 1.7%. Sequences were derived from peripheral blood, sampled before any cancer treatment. The source of this sequence is a female donor of 60 years or more with stage I lung adenocarcinoma.

The CDR3: CASSLEVSSYNEQFF. CDR3 bases: TGCGCCAGCAGCTTGGAGGTTAGCTCCTACAATGAGCAGTTCTTC. J is TRBJ2-1 and V is TRBV5-1; D unresolved. The CDR3 sequence is 15 residues long. Germline lookup yields CDR1 SGHRS and CDR2 YFSETQ. V gave up 0 bases and J gave up 0 bases, with 7 bases separating them. The complete variable domain, with remaining parts taken from reference TRBV5-1 and TRBJ2-1, reads KAGVTQTPRYLIKTRGQQVTLSCSPISGHRSVSWYQQTPGQGLQFLFEYFSETQRNKGNFPGRFSGRQFSNSRSEMNVSTLELGDSALYLCASSLEVSSYNEQFFGPGTRLTVL.